Below, one T cell receptor (beta chain) is given with its context. Trimming stripped 1 base from V and 6 bases from J, with 10 bases between. The CDR3 has 14 amino acids. Germline loops: CDR1 SGHTA, CDR2 FQGNSA. Data came from immunoSEQ multiplex PCR; TCRdb stores just in-frame clones and leaves some out. Counted here are about 93,000 clones, about 92% occurring once; the ten biggest clones make up just over 2%. These data originate in a study of T cell changes during pregnancy in multiple sclerosis. The chain employs TRBV7-2 and TRBJ2-1; no clear D. The clonotype was recovered from a female donor with multiple sclerosis, enrolled in a pregnancy study. The sample in question was peripheral blood, obtained after pregnancy. CDR3 region: CASSLELVANEQFF. The CDR3 nucleotides read TGTGCCAGCAGCTTAGAGCTGGTAGCCAATGAGCAGTTCTTC.